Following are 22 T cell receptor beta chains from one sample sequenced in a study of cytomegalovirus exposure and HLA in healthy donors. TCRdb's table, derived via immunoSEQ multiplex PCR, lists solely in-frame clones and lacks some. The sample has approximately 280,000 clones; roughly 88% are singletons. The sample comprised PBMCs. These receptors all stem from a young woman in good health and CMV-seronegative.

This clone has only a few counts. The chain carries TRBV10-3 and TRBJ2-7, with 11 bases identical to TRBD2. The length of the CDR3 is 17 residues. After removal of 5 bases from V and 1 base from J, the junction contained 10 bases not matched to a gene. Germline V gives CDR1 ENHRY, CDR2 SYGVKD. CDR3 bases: TGTGCCATCAGTAGACTAGCGGGAATCGAGAAGTCCTACGAGCAGTACTTC. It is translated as CAISRLAGIEKSYEQYF.

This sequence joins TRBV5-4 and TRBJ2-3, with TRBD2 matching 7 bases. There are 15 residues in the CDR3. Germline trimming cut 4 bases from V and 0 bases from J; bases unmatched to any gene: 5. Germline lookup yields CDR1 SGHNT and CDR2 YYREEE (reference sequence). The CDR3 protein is CASSRAGPSTDTQYF. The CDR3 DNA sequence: TGTGCCAGCAGCCGAGCGGGACCTAGCACAGATACGCAGTATTTT. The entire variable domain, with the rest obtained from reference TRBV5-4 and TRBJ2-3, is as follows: ETGVTQSPTHLIKTRGQQVTLRCSSQSGHNTVSWYQQALGQGPQFIFQYYREEENGRGNFPPRFSGLQFPNYSSELNVNALELDDSALYLCASSRAGPSTDTQYFGPGTRLTVL.

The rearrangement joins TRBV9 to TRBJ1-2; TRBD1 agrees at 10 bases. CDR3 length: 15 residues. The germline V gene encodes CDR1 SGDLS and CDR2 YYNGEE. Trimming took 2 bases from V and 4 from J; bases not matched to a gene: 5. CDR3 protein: CASSVGGQGGYGYTF. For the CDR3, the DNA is TGTGCCAGCAGCGTCGGTGGACAGGGGGGCTATGGCTACACCTTC.

The CDR3 is CASSSMTSGSSEQYF. The CDR3 bases are TGCGCCAGCAGCTCGATGACTAGCGGGAGTTCCGAGCAGTACTTC. V usage is TRBV5-1 and J usage is TRBJ2-7; TRBD2 aligns across 12 bases. The CDR3 extends over 15 amino acids. Germline assignment: CDR1 SGHRS and CDR2 YFSETQ. With 3 bases clipped from V and 6 bases from J, the junction kept 7 bases outside the gene matches.

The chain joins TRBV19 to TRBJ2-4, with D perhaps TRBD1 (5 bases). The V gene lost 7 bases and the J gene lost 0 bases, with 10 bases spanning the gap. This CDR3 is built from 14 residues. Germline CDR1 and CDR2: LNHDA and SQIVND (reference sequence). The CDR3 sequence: CASIIGVAKNIQYF. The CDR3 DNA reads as TGTGCCAGTATCATAGGGGTAGCCAAAAACATTCAGTACTTC. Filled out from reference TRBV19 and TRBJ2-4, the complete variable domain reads DGGITQSPKYLFRKEGQNVTLSCEQNLNHDAMYWYRQDPGQGLRLIYYSQIVNDFQKGDIAEGYSVSREKKESFPLTVTSAQKNPTAFYLCASIIGVAKNIQYFGAGTRLSVL.

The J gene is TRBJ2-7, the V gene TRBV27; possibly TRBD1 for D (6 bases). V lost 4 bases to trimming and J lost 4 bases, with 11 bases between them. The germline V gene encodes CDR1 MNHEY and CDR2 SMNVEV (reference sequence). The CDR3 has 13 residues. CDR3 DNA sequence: TGTGCCAGCAGTTCGTACCAGGGGTACGAGCAGTACTTC. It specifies CASSSYQGYEQYF.

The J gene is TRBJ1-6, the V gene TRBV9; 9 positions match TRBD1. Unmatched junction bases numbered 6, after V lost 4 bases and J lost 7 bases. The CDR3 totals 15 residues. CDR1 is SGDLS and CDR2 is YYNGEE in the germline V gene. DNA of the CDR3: TGTGCCAGCAGCTACTCGGGACAGGGAAATTCACCCCTCCACTTT. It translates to CASSYSGQGNSPLHF.

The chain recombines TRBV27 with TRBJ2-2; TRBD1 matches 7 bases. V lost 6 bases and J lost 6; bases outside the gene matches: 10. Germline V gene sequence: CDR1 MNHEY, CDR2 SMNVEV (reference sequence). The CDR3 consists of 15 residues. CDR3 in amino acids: CASSRQGRGPGELFF. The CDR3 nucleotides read TGTGCCAGCAGCAGACAGGGAAGGGGCCCCGGGGAGCTGTTTTTT.

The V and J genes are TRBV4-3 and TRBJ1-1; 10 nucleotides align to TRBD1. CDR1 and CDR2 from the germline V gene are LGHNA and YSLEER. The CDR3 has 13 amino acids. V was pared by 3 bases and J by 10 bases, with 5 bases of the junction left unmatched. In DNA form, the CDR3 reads TGCGCCAGCAGCCATGATAGACAGGGGGCAGCTTTCTTT. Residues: CASSHDRQGAAFF.

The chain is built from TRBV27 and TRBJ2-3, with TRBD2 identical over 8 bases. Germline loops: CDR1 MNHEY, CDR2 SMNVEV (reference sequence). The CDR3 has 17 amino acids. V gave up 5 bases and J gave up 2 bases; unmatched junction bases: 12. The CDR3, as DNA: TGTGCCAGCAGTCGCAGACTAGCGCGATACCTCACAGATACGCAGTATTTT. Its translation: CASSRRLARYLTDTQYF.

Here the CDR3 DNA reads TGCGCCAGCAGTGCTAGCGGGAGGCGCGGCACAGATACGCAGTATTTT. It specifies CASSASGRRGTDTQYF. The V gene is TRBV10-2, the J gene TRBJ2-3; TRBD2 matches at 11 bases. Germline trimming cut 4 bases from V and 1 base from J; bases unmatched to any gene: 4. Germline lookup yields CDR1 WSHSY and CDR2 SAAADI. The CDR3 totals 16 residues.

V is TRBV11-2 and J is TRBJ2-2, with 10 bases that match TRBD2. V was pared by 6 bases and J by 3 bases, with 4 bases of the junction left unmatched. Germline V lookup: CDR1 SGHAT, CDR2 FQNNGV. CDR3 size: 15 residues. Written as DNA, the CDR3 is TGTGCCAGCAGATCAGGACTAGCGGACACCGGGGAGCTGTTTTTT. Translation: CASRSGLADTGELFF.

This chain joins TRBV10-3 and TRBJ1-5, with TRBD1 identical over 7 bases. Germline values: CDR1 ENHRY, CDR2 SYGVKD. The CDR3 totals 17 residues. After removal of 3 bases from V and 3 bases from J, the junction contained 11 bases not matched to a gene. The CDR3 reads CAISDGQGDPFNQPQHF. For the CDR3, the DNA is TGTGCCATCAGTGATGGGCAGGGGGATCCCTTCAATCAGCCCCAGCATTTT.

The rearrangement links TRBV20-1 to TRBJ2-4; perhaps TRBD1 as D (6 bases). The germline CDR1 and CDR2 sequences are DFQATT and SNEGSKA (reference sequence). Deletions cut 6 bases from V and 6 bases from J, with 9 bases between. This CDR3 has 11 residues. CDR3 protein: CSAPQGNIQYF. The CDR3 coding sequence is TGCAGTGCGCCACAGGGAAACATTCAGTACTTC.

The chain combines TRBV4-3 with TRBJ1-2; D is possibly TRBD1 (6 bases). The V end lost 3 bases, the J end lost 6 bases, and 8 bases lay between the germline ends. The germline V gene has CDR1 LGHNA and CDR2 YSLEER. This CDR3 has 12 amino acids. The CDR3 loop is CASSQNRDGYTF. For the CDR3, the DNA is TGCGCCAGCAGCCAGAACAGGGATGGCTACACCTTC.

The CDR3 loop reads CASSPQTQTSGSAGELFF. Here the CDR3 DNA reads TGCGCCAGCAGCCCCCAGACTCAGACTAGCGGGAGTGCGGGGGAGCTGTTTTTT. V is TRBV5-1 and J is TRBJ2-2, with 12 bases that match TRBD2. CDR3 length equals 18 residues. With V trimmed by 4 bases and J by 8 bases, 15 bases remained unmatched. Germline values: CDR1 SGHRS, CDR2 YFSETQ.

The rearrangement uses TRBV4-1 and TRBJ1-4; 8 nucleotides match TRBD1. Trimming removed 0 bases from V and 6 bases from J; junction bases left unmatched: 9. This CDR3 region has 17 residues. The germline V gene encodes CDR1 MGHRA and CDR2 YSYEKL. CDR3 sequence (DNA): TGCGCCAGCAGCCAAGATCCGATCGAGACAGGGGATGAAAAACTGTTTTTT. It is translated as CASSQDPIETGDEKLFF.

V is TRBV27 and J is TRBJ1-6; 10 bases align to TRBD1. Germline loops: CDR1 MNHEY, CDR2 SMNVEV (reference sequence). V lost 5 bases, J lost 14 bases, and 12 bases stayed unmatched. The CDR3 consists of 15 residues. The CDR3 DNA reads TGTGCCAGCAGTCCCCACGGGACAGGGGTTTCGGCCCTCCACTTT. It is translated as CASSPHGTGVSALHF.

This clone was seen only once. The CDR3 reads CASSYFGMAEAFF. The CDR3 DNA follows: TGTGCCAGCAGTTACTTCGGGATGGCTGAAGCTTTCTTT. The chain employs TRBV6-5 and TRBJ1-1; no clear D. The germline gives CDR1 MNHEY, CDR2 SVGAGI. V was shortened by 1 base and J by 6 bases, with 9 bases between the two germline ends. The CDR3 length is 13 residues.

CDR3: CASSLGDRGSPLHF. Here the CDR3 DNA reads TGTGCCAGCAGTTTAGGGGACAGGGGGTCACCCCTCCACTTT. V gene TRBV28 combines with J gene TRBJ1-6, with 11 nucleotides matching TRBD1. J gave up 10 bases and V 2 bases, and 1 base lay outside the gene matches. This CDR3 spans 14 amino acids. CDR1 and CDR2 (germline): MDHEN, SYDVKM. The full variable domain, rest sourced from reference TRBV28 and TRBJ1-6, is DVKVTQSSRYLVKRTGEKVFLECVQDMDHENMFWYRQDPGLGLRLIYFSYDVKMKEKGDIPEGYSVSREKKERFSLILESASTNQTSMYLCASSLGDRGSPLHFGNGTRLTVT.

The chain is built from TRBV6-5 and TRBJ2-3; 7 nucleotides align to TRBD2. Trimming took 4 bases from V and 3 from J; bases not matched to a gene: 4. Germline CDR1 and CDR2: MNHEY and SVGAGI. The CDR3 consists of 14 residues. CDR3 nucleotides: TGTGCCAGCAGTTCGTGGGGGGGTACAGATACGCAGTATTTT. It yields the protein CASSSWGGTDTQYF.

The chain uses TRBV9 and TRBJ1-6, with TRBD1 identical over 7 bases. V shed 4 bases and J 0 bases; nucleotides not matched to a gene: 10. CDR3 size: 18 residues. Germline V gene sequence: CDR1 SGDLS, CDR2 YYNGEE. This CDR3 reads CASSQGRQGSSYNSPLHF. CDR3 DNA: TGTGCCAGCAGCCAGGGAAGACAGGGAAGCTCCTATAATTCACCCCTCCACTTT.